This record covers a single T cell receptor (beta chain). Its antigen is unidentified. The sample comes from a study of CD8 T cells in ankylosing spondylitis. V dropped 7 bases and J dropped 0 bases, with 7 bases sitting between them. Germline V CDR1 and CDR2: MNHEY, SVGEGT. CDR3 length equals 13 residues. Study findings and constraints: There was a TCR beta motif, made of fewer than 10 highly homologous variants, that appeared characteristic of ankylosing spondylitis blood. According to the report, clones linked to the disease were significantly enriched in matched synovial fluid samples taken from ankylosing spondylitis patients.

TCRdb recomputed calls from the 5' RACE reads with MiXCR, one row per CDR3 protein. The repertoire holds around 890,000 distinct CDR3 sequences, with 12% as singletons. The receptor was derived from a male donor with ankylosing spondylitis. The chain has TRBV6-2 or TRBV6-3 and TRBJ2-1, with TRBD2 as a possible D gene (6 bases). Sequenced sample: blood, either unsorted or a sorted T cell fraction (not recorded which). CDR3 loop: CASKEGSYNEQFF. DNA of the CDR3: TGTGCCAGCAAGGAGGGCTCCTACAATGAGCAGTTCTTC.